These T cell receptor beta chains were read from a single sample in a study of brain T cells in children with intractable seizures. Sequenced by immunoSEQ multiplex PCR; TCRdb stores in-frame clones only, minus some. This sample has about 340,000 clones, with about 94% found just once. The specimen was peripheral blood, collected about 5 months after surgery. The source of these receptors is a boy under two years old with tuberous sclerosis and intractable seizures. Each CDR3 is given with its conserved first and last residue. A D gene is named only where the DNA matches it firmly. The size entry is marked missing in some rows and otherwise reads once, few, many or a size class.

clone_size cdr3_length j_call d_call v_call cdr3_aa cdr3_nt
- 16 TRBJ1-1 - TRBV7-9 CASSTNRDLLGTEAFF TGTGCCAGCAGCACTAACCGGGACCTCCTGGGCACTGAAGCTTTCTTT
- 16 TRBJ2-2 - TRBV25-1 CASSDAKQANTGELFF TGTGCCAGCAGTGACGCAAAACAGGCGAACACCGGGGAGCTGTTTTTT
- 13 TRBJ1-2 TRBD1 TRBV27 CASSRGQAYGYTF TGTGCCAGCAGTCGGGGACAGGCTTATGGCTACACCTTC
- 15 TRBJ1-2 TRBD1 TRBV7-9 CASSRLDRDRDGYTF TGTGCCAGCAGCCGCCTCGACAGGGATAGGGATGGCTACACCTTC
- 14 TRBJ1-1 - TRBV30 CAWSRGLGYTEAFF TGTGCCTGGAGTAGGGGGTTAGGGTACACTGAAGCTTTCTTT
- 12 TRBJ2-7 - TRBV12-3/TRBV12-4 CASSLVGAEQYF TGTGCCAGCAGTTTGGTGGGCGCCGAGCAGTACTTC
- 12 TRBJ1-2 - TRBV5-6 CASSLTNYGYTF TGTGCCAGCAGCTTGACAAACTATGGCTACACCTTC
few 17 TRBJ2-1 TRBD2 TRBV2 CASDWASGGAFYNEQFF TGTGCCAGTGATTGGGCTAGCGGGGGGGCCTTCTACAATGAGCAGTTCTTC
- 19 TRBJ2-1 TRBD2 TRBV24-1 CATSDRSGLAGASYNEQFF TGTGCCACCAGTGACCGATCGGGACTAGCGGGAGCAAGCTACAATGAGCAGTTCTTC
- 14 TRBJ1-1 - TRBV6-1 CASSEVGGIPEAFF TGTGCCAGCAGTGAGGTAGGAGGGATCCCTGAAGCTTTCTTT
- 13 TRBJ2-7 TRBD2 TRBV11-2 CASSLTSGSEQYF TGTGCCAGCAGCTTAACTAGCGGGAGCGAGCAGTACTTC
- 14 TRBJ1-1 TRBD1 TRBV19 CASSIGQGGTEAFF TGTGCCAGTAGTATAGGACAGGGTGGCACTGAAGCTTTCTTT
- 14 TRBJ2-1 TRBD2 TRBV27 CASIKTSGYNEQFF TGTGCCAGCATCAAGACTAGCGGATACAATGAGCAGTTCTTC
- 15 TRBJ2-3 TRBD1 TRBV2 CASSGGTGVQDTQYF TGTGCCAGCAGTGGAGGGACAGGGGTCCAAGATACGCAGTATTTT
- 12 TRBJ2-6 - TRBV30 CACISGANVLTF TGTGCCTGCATCTCTGGGGCCAACGTCCTGACTTTC
once 14 TRBJ1-1 - TRBV21-1 CASSRGQVNTEAFF TGTGCCAGCAGCAGGGGACAGGTCAACACTGAAGCTTTCTTT
- 13 TRBJ1-5 - TRBV27 CASSTYSNQPQHF TGTGCCAGCAGCACGTATAGCAATCAGCCCCAGCATTTT
- 14 TRBJ2-1 TRBD2 TRBV9 CASSVAGGSNEQFF TGTGCCAGCAGCGTCGCGGGGGGCTCCAATGAGCAGTTCTTC
- 17 TRBJ2-2 - TRBV19 CASSIVGGAYSTGELFF TGTGCCAGTAGTATAGTGGGGGGGGCATACTCCACCGGGGAGCTGTTTTTT
- 11 TRBJ2-7 - TRBV25-1 CASSDLNEQYF TGTGCCAGCAGTGATCTCAACGAGCAGTACTTC
- 18 TRBJ2-2 TRBD2 TRBV29-1 CSVGTSGNRGVRAGELFF TGCAGCGTTGGCACTAGCGGGAACAGGGGGGTGAGGGCCGGGGAGCTGTTTTTT
- 13 TRBJ2-3 TRBD2 TRBV12-3/TRBV12-4 CASSGNSGVTQYF TGTGCCAGCAGCGGTAATAGCGGGGTCACGCAGTATTTT
- 19 TRBJ2-5 TRBD2 TRBV7-3 CASSPEGRRASGYQETQYF TGTGCCAGCAGCCCGGAGGGTAGGCGGGCTAGCGGGTACCAAGAGACCCAGTACTTC
- 13 TRBJ1-2 TRBD1 TRBV12-3/TRBV12-4 CASSPGQPYGYTF TGTGCCAGCAGCCCGGGACAGCCCTATGGCTACACCTTC
- 13 TRBJ1-1 - TRBV28 CASSFGENTEAFF TGTGCCAGCAGTTTTGGGGAGAACACTGAAGCTTTCTTT
- 16 TRBJ2-2 TRBD2 TRBV4-1 CASSQGTSGGTGELFF TGCGCCAGCAGCCAAGGTACTAGCGGGGGCACCGGGGAGCTGTTTTTT
- 14 TRBJ1-2 - TRBV5-4 CASSGRQKGGGYTF TGTGCCAGCAGCGGACGACAGAAAGGTGGTGGCTACACCTTC